Sequencing of this T cell receptor beta chain was carried out in a study of cytomegalovirus exposure and HLA in healthy donors. Overall study: Prior work identified roughly 120 million unique TCR beta sequences in 150 million to 200 million T cells.

With regard to this clone: Its antigen is still unknown.

The CDR3 has 15 amino acids. Trimming removed 0 bases at V and 4 bases at J, with 12 bases between. The germline CDR1 and CDR2 sequences are MNHEY and SVGAGI. Study-wide findings and caveats: Reportedly, a later analysis found an Asian-associated ancestry cluster had fewer N-insertions than the roughly 700-donor mean.

The PCR ran on 60 Vbeta and 13 Jbeta primers. Produced via immunoSEQ multiplex PCR; TCRdb's table is partial and in-frame only. The profile shows around 110,000 clones, roughly 80% of them singletons. The sample comprised PBMCs. This chain connects TRBV6-5 to TRBJ2-5; D is unclear. The TCR was taken from a man aged 25 to 40 in good health and CMV-seronegative. In nucleotides, the CDR3 is TGTGCCAGCAGTTACTCAGAGGAGACGGTAGAGACCCAGTACTTC. It is translated as CASSYSEETVETQYF.